Listed here are 32 T cell receptor beta chains from one sample, sequenced in a study of T cell repertoires in cytomegalovirus infection (dated by TCRdb to the late 2010s). The treatment or condition label of this sample denotes: in vitro stimulation with specific CMV peptide epitopes to enrich CMV-specific T cells. Sequencer: Illumina HiSeq 1500. TCRdb handled the public reads itself, with Q25 trimming in fastp and clone calling in MiXCR, and kept productive beta chains. A single entry per CDR3 protein holds the most common genes and DNA from its merged rows. Recorded for this sample are roughly 700,000 distinct CDR3 sequences; roughly 30% of them occurred a single time. The ten largest clones represent roughly 18% of the sample. No antigen has been identified for these receptors. The sequenced sample was cultured PBMCs, obtained from culture after CMV antigen stimulation. The source is a human donor in good health (CMV status not recorded). Some clones in this sample may be carry-over from other donors' samples.

This clonotype came up a few times. The chain joins TRBV4-2 to TRBJ2-3; the D is unclear. V was shortened by 0 bases and J by 2 bases, with 9 bases between the two germline ends. CDR3 length: 15 amino acids. Germline V gene sequence: CDR1 LGHNA, CDR2 YNFKEQ. CDR3 sequence (DNA): TGTGCCAGCAGCCAAGAATTCCCCGACACAGATACGCAGTATTTT. It translates to CASSQEFPDTDTQYF.

The chain is built from TRBV20-1 and TRBJ2-7; 7 bases line up with TRBD2. The germline CDR1 and CDR2 sequences are DFQATT and SNEGSKA (reference sequence). Losses at the gene ends were 0 bases for V and 2 bases for J; bases not matched to a gene: 7. The CDR3 is made up of 15 amino acids. CDR3 in DNA: TGCAGTGCTAGAGATCGGCTAGCGGATCCCTACGAGCAGTACTTC. Amino acid sequence: CSARDRLADPYEQYF.

This clonotype turned up a few times. The chain has TRBV12-3 or TRBV12-4 and TRBJ2-1; TRBD1 matches 7 bases. There are 15 residues in the CDR3. The V segment lost 6 bases and the J segment 9 bases; nucleotides outside the gene matches: 14. This chain's CDR3 is CASSHGLAPGGEQFF. The DNA of the CDR3 is TGTGCCAGCAGCCATGGGCTAGCCCCAGGGGGTGAGCAGTTCTTC.

This clonotype has just a few counts. The chain uses TRBV20-1 and TRBJ2-3; D is ambiguous. The germline gives CDR1 DFQATT, CDR2 SNEGSKA (reference sequence). The V and J ends lost 1 base and 2 bases respectively, with 10 bases between them. This CDR3 region has 14 residues. CDR3 nucleotide sequence: TGCAGTGCTAGAGTTAGTCCCTACACAGATACGCAGTATTTT. The encoded protein is CSARVSPYTDTQYF.

The chain uses TRBV19 and TRBJ1-1; 8 positions match TRBD1. CDR3 length equals 12 residues. Looked up from germline, CDR1 is LNHDA and CDR2 is SQIVND (reference sequence). Trimming at V came to 3 bases and at J to 11 bases, leaving 5 bases not matched to a gene. CDR3 protein: CASSIGQGGAFF. In nucleotides, the CDR3 is TGTGCCAGTAGTATCGGACAGGGTGGCGCTTTCTTT.

This clonotype has just one count. CDR3 amino acids: CSVEDRSGYTF. CDR3 in DNA: TGCAGCGTTGAAGATCGTTCTGGCTACACCTTC. The chain recombines TRBV29-1 with TRBJ1-2, with D uncertain. Germline V gene lookup returns CDR1 SQVTM and CDR2 ANQGSEA. V lost 0 bases, J lost 7 bases, and 6 bases lay in between. CDR3 size: 11 residues.

The sample holds one count of this clonotype. The V call is TRBV5-5, the J call TRBJ1-1, with 7 bases aligning to TRBD1. Germline-derived CDR1 and CDR2 are SGHKS and YYEKEE (reference sequence). V shed 2 bases and J 2 bases; nucleotides not matched to a gene: 12. The CDR3 runs to 17 residues. The DNA for the CDR3 is TGTGCCAGCAGCTTCCGGACCGCAGGACAGGCCAACACTGAAGCTTTCTTT. It specifies CASSFRTAGQANTEAFF.

This chain connects TRBV7-9 to TRBJ1-2; D may be TRBD1 (6 bases). The germline V gene encodes CDR1 SEHNR and CDR2 FQNEAQ (reference sequence). Trimming shortened V by 10 bases and J by 8 bases, and 14 bases separated the two germline ends. The length of the CDR3 is 11 residues. The CDR3 loop is CAIPGETGYTF. The DNA of the CDR3 is TGTGCCATCCCAGGGGAGACGGGCTACACCTTC.

The V and J genes are TRBV7-9 and TRBJ2-5; 14 nucleotides agree with TRBD2. From germline, CDR1 is SEHNR and CDR2 FQNEAQ (reference sequence). With V trimmed by 5 bases and J by 5 bases, 10 bases remained unmatched. The CDR3 totals 17 residues. CDR3 amino acids: CASSPRGLAGGMETQYF. DNA for the CDR3: TGTGCCAGCAGCCCCCGAGGACTAGCGGGGGGTATGGAGACCCAGTACTTC. Full variable domain (outside the CDR3, taken from reference TRBV7-9 and TRBJ2-5): DTGVSQNPRHKITKRGQNVTFRCDPISEHNRLYWYRQTLGQGPEFLTYFQNEAQLEKSRLLSDRFSAERPKGSFSTLEIQRTEQGDSAMYLCASSPRGLAGGMETQYFGPGTRLLVL.

The V gene is TRBV20-1, the J gene TRBJ1-2; D possibly corresponds to TRBD1 (5 bases). Germline CDR1 DFQATT, CDR2 SNEGSKA (reference sequence). This CDR3 is 14 amino acids long. The V end lost 6 bases, the J end lost 3 bases, and 17 bases lay between the germline ends. The CDR3 DNA follows: TGCAGTGCCGCCCGGAGGGGTAGGGACTATGGCTACACCTTC. This translates into CSAARRGRDYGYTF.

This clonotype came up a few times. The chain carries TRBV12-3 or TRBV12-4 and TRBJ2-4, with 9 bases lining up with TRBD1. J was trimmed by 2 bases and V by 6 bases; bases with no gene match: 2. The CDR3 extends over 14 amino acids. This CDR3 is CASRGQGTKNIQYF. DNA for the CDR3: TGTGCCAGCAGGGGACAGGGAACCAAAAACATTCAGTACTTC.

The chain employs TRBV6-1 and TRBJ1-1, with D perhaps matching TRBD1 (5 bases). The CDR3 runs to 14 residues. Trimming cost V 5 bases and J 7 bases, with 17 bases left between them. Germline loops: CDR1 MNHNS, CDR2 SASEGT. The CDR3 loop reads CASSSPGTGVEAFF. For the CDR3, the DNA is TGTGCCAGCAGTTCCCCGGGGACGGGGGTTGAAGCTTTCTTT.

CDR3 sequence reads: CASSPGTGGSMNTEAFF. CDR3 coding DNA: TGCGCCAGCAGCCCTGGGACAGGGGGCTCCATGAACACTGAAGCTTTCTTT. The chain employs TRBV4-1 and TRBJ1-1, with TRBD1 matching over 12 bases. The germline V gene encodes CDR1 MGHRA and CDR2 YSYEKL. There are 17 residues in the CDR3. Germline trimming cut 4 bases from V and 0 bases from J; bases unmatched to any gene: 6.

The J gene is TRBJ2-7, the V gene TRBV12-3 or TRBV12-4, with D perhaps being TRBD1 or TRBD2 (5 bases each). V lost 4 bases and J 5 bases, leaving 18 bases between the germline ends. CDR3 length equals 15 residues. CDR3: CASSSSVGGYNEQYF. The CDR3 DNA follows: TGTGCCAGCAGTTCCTCTGTTGGGGGTTACAACGAGCAGTACTTC.

This clonotype was seen only a few times. The V and J genes are TRBV6-1 and TRBJ2-5; either TRBD1 or TRBD2 may supply D (6 bases each). Germline V gene sequence: CDR1 MNHNS, CDR2 SASEGT. The length of the CDR3 is 17 residues. V lost 3 bases to trimming and J lost 1 base, with 18 bases between them. CDR3 sequence reads: CASSDQAHGGPQETQYF. The CDR3 DNA sequence: TGTGCCAGCAGTGATCAGGCTCATGGGGGGCCCCAAGAGACCCAGTACTTC.

The count of this clonotype is one. The CDR3 loop reads CATSDLRLAGGPSSYEQYF. The CDR3 DNA reads TGTGCCACCAGTGATTTACGGCTAGCGGGAGGACCAAGCTCCTACGAGCAGTACTTC. The chain employs TRBV24-1 and TRBJ2-7, with 11 bases lining up with TRBD2. Per the germline V gene, CDR1 is KGHDR and CDR2 is SFDVKD. The length of the CDR3 is 19 residues. V trimming: 1 base; J trimming: 0 bases; junction bases outside the gene matches: 10.

This clonotype was observed at least ten times. V gene TRBV7-2 combines with J gene TRBJ2-3; TRBD2 matches 10 bases. This CDR3 is 15 amino acids long. The germline V gene has CDR1 SGHTA and CDR2 FQGNSA. Unmatched junction bases numbered 9, after V lost 5 bases and J lost 7 bases. The CDR3 region has the DNA TGTGCCAGCAGCAAGGAGCGGGGGGGCTTAAATACGCAGTATTTT. This translates into CASSKERGGLNTQYF.

V usage is TRBV20-1 and J usage is TRBJ2-5; TRBD2 aligns across 8 bases. Germline V gene sequence: CDR1 DFQATT, CDR2 SNEGSKA (reference sequence). The V and J ends lost 4 bases and 4 bases, in that order; junction bases with no gene match: 8. CDR3 length equals 14 residues. CDR3 protein: CSAIPGLAGETQYF. CDR3 coding DNA: TGCAGTGCTATACCCGGACTAGCAGGAGAGACCCAGTACTTC.

V and J are TRBV7-8 and TRBJ2-5; either TRBD1 or TRBD2 may supply D (5 bases each). This CDR3 has 14 residues. Germline CDR1 reads SGHVS; CDR2 reads FQNEAQ. V lost 1 base to trimming and J lost 9 bases, with 15 bases between them. CDR3 amino acids: CASSLEARLGAQYF. Here the CDR3 DNA reads TGTGCCAGCAGCTTAGAGGCCCGCCTGGGGGCCCAGTACTTC.

The V and J genes are TRBV4-1 and TRBJ2-1; the match to TRBD2 covers 11 bases. Germline CDR1 reads MGHRA; CDR2 reads YSYEKL. The CDR3 is 16 residues long. The junction had 10 bases not matched to a gene; V was cut back by 4 bases and J by 8 bases. DNA of the CDR3: TGCGCCAGCAGCCCAGACGATAGCGGGAGGGCCGATGAGCAGTTCTTC. Translated: CASSPDDSGRADEQFF.

The table lists this clonotype with a few counts. The rearrangement joins TRBV12-3 or TRBV12-4 to TRBJ2-3; 8 bases agree with TRBD2. The CDR3 is made up of 14 amino acids. The V and J ends lost 5 bases and 8 bases, in that order; junction bases with no gene match: 9. The CDR3 protein is CASSRGLVVGTQYF. As DNA, the CDR3 is TGTGCCAGCAGTCGGGGACTAGTTGTTGGTACGCAGTATTTT.

This clonotype was detected once. This rearrangement joins TRBV20-1 to TRBJ2-7, with 7 nucleotides matching TRBD1. The CDR3 is 18 amino acids. Germline V CDR1 and CDR2: DFQATT, SNEGSKA (reference sequence). V shed 3 bases and J 3 bases; nucleotides not matched to a gene: 20. The CDR3 loop is CSARVGGGDRTGLYEQYF. The DNA of the CDR3 is TGCAGTGCTAGGGTTGGGGGTGGAGACAGGACAGGCCTCTACGAGCAGTACTTC.

This clonotype came up a few times. V usage is TRBV6-6 and J usage is TRBJ2-6; 9 bases are shared with TRBD2. The V segment lost 10 bases and the J segment 1 base; nucleotides outside the gene matches: 8. CDR1 and CDR2 (germline): MNHNY, SVGAGI (reference sequence). The CDR3 contains 16 residues. The CDR3 DNA reads as TGTGCCACCAAGCGGGGGGCGGATTCTGGGGCCAACGTCCTGACTTTC. Its translation is CATKRGADSGANVLTF.

The chain joins TRBV6-5 to TRBJ1-6; D ambiguous. Trimming removed 3 bases from V and 0 bases from J, with 9 bases in between. The CDR3 consists of 16 residues. Germline V gene sequence: CDR1 MNHEY, CDR2 SVGAGI. The CDR3 DNA reads TGTGCCAGCAGTTATTCCAGAAGCTCCTATAATTCACCCCTCCACTTT. Its translation: CASSYSRSSYNSPLHF.

This clonotype occurred many times. This rearrangement joins TRBV7-9 to TRBJ1-1, with 7 bases identical to TRBD1. This CDR3 has 18 residues. V dropped 4 bases and J dropped 1; count of bases not matched to a gene: 15. Germline values: CDR1 SEHNR, CDR2 FQNEAQ (reference sequence). The CDR3: CASSSTGVPSIANTEAFF. The DNA of the CDR3 is TGTGCCAGCAGCTCTACAGGGGTTCCCAGTATAGCGAACACTGAAGCTTTCTTT.

This clonotype has a handful of counts. The chain links TRBV10-3 to TRBJ2-5; 7 bases are a match to TRBD2. This CDR3 spans 14 amino acids. Losses at the gene ends were 4 bases for V and 1 base for J; bases not matched to a gene: 3. Looked up from germline, CDR1 is ENHRY and CDR2 is SYGVKD. CDR3 nucleotides: TGTGCCATCAGTGGCCGCGGGGGCCAAGAGACCCAGTACTTC. Amino acid sequence: CAISGRGGQETQYF.

The V call is TRBV6-2 or TRBV6-3, the J call TRBJ1-1; D gene uncertain. Trimming removed 8 bases from V and 1 base from J, with 17 bases in between. The germline gives CDR1 MNHEY, CDR2 SVGEGT. This CDR3 region has 15 residues. Here the CDR3 DNA reads TGTGCCAGCGCCCGCGGTGGAGGGAGGAACACTGAAGCTTTCTTT. Amino acids: CASARGGGRNTEAFF.

This clonotype was seen more than once but under ten times. CDR3 DNA: TGTGCCAGCAGTCAGAGTCAGGATCCATCTTACGAGCAGTACTTC. It translates to CASSQSQDPSYEQYF. This chain connects TRBV7-2 to TRBJ2-7; D ambiguous. Trimming left V 6 bases short and J 4 bases short, with 19 bases between. In germline, CDR1 is SGHTA, CDR2 FQGNSA. The CDR3 has 15 residues.

In its sample, this clonotype was seen once. The chain has TRBV20-1 and TRBJ1-1, with TRBD1 matching 7 bases. CDR1 is DFQATT and CDR2 is SNEGSKA in the germline V gene (reference sequence). The CDR3 is 15 residues long. V shed 6 bases and J 2 bases; nucleotides not matched to a gene: 12. CDR3 DNA sequence: TGCAGTGCACCTCGACAGGGTTTGGGCAACACTGAAGCTTTCTTT. It codes for CSAPRQGLGNTEAFF.

V and J are TRBV12-3 or TRBV12-4 and TRBJ2-1; TRBD2 agrees at 10 bases. The CDR3 length is 15 residues. The junction had 8 bases not matched to a gene; V was cut back by 3 bases and J by 9 bases. The CDR3, as DNA: TGTGCCAGCAGTTTCCTAGCGGGAGAAGGTACTGAGCAGTTCTTC. It yields the protein CASSFLAGEGTEQFF.

This clonotype has more than one count but fewer than ten. The chain links TRBV6-1 to TRBJ2-1, with 7 bases fitting TRBD2. The length of the CDR3 is 13 residues. V shed 2 bases, J shed 8 bases, and the junction held 3 bases outside the gene matches. CDR1 is MNHNS, CDR2 SASEGT, per germline. CDR3 region: CASSERGVDEQFF. CDR3 DNA: TGTGCCAGCAGTGAACGGGGGGTGGATGAGCAGTTCTTC.

At least ten counts were recorded for this clonotype. The chain employs TRBV7-8 and TRBJ1-6; D remains unclear. CDR1 is SGHVS and CDR2 is FQNEAQ in the germline V gene. The CDR3 spans 12 residues. Deletions cut 5 bases from V and 10 bases from J, with 9 bases between. The CDR3 loop is CASSTRGSPLHF. CDR3 nucleotides: TGTGCCAGCAGCACCCGAGGGTCACCCCTCCACTTT.